This T cell receptor (beta chain) was sequenced during a study of shared clonotypes between healthy human individuals. Deep-level settings were used for running the assay. The table came from immunoSEQ multiplex PCR; TCRdb's copy has only in-frame clones and leaves some out. Seen here are about 95,000 clones, about 68% observed once, and the top ten hold about 48%. This clone has a handful of counts. Its antigen remains unknown. Study-wide points: Sharing across four donors was highest in naive CD4 (roughly 5%) and lowest in memory CD8 (0.4%). Clonotype sharing among donors was thought likely to change with sequencing depth.

CD45RO+ cells and CCR7-negative CD45RA+ TemRA cells were combined as CD8 memory. This CDR3 is built from 16 residues. Germline V CDR1 and CDR2: SGHKS, YYEKEE (reference sequence). J gave up 0 bases and V 4 bases, and 8 bases lay outside the gene matches. The receptor was isolated from a man aged 25-45 years in good health. Source material: memory CD8+ T cells sorted from blood. As to subset: CD45RO+ cells pooled with CCR7-negative TemRA cells. The genes are TRBV5-5 and TRBJ2-3, with 7 bases lining up with TRBD2. CDR3 in amino acids: CASSLYLAESTDTQYF. In DNA, the CDR3 is TGTGCCAGCAGCCTCTATCTAGCGGAAAGCACAGATACGCAGTATTTT.